This T cell receptor (beta chain) was recorded in a study of T cell responses to AZD1222 COVID-19 vaccine. Germline V CDR1 and CDR2: SGDLS, YYNGEE. The CDR3 spans 15 residues. Deletions cut 4 bases from V and 6 bases from J, with 14 bases between. Produced via immunoSEQ multiplex PCR; TCRdb's table is partial and in-frame only. This table holds about 170,000 clones, 85% to 90% found once. A note on this clone: Antigen unknown.

Findings of the study overall: Researchers took repertoire samples only after the peak T cell response had come. Two doses of AZD1222 preceded a rise in Spike-specific TCR breadth and depth. The donor cohort was predominantly white British with a female majority, and clonal diversity may have been underestimated.

The starting material was peripheral blood, obtained 28 days after the second dose of the MenACWY control vaccine. J is TRBJ1-6 and V is TRBV9, with D maybe TRBD1 (6 bases). This TCR was recovered from an adult who received the MenACWY meningococcal vaccine as a control. This CDR3 reads CASSMYRVPNSPLHF. The CDR3 nucleotides are TGTGCCAGCAGCATGTACAGGGTGCCTAATTCACCCCTCCACTTT. The entire variable domain, with the rest obtained from reference TRBV9 and TRBJ1-6, is as follows: DSGVTQTPKHLITATGQRVTLRCSPRSGDLSVYWYQQSLDQGLQFLIQYYNGEERAKGNILERFSAQQFPDLHSELNLSSLELGDSALYFCASSMYRVPNSPLHFGNGTRLTVT.